This TCR beta chain is drawn from a study of blood T cell repertoires in COVID-19. In the study overall: The United States, Italy and Spain supplied acute and convalescent COVID-19 samples. In each case, the material was cDNA or gDNA derived from T cells, B-cell-depleted T cells, or PBMCs.

The CDR3 is made up of 13 amino acids. Germline loops: CDR1 LGHNA, CDR2 YSLEER. V lost 0 bases and J lost 7, with 7 bases in between. Only one count was recorded for this clone. In the source study's methods: The assay estimated nucleated cells by amplifying reference gene primers. Sequencing used immunoSEQ multiplex PCR; TCRdb keeps in-frame clones, though not all of them. The V and J calls and the clone size are those of that table, but D and trimming were determined from the DNA. In the table there are about 180,000 clones, around three quarters of which are singletons. The TCR originated in a man aged 65 to 85 with active or convalescent COVID-19. The J gene is TRBJ1-5, the V gene TRBV4-3; D is unresolved. Sequencing input: peripheral blood. Here the CDR3 reads CASSQDRRQPQHF. Written as DNA, the CDR3 is TGCGCCAGCAGCCAAGATCGGCGGCAGCCCCAGCATTTT.